This T cell receptor (beta chain) derives from a study of cytomegalovirus exposure and HLA in healthy donors. It was with 60 Vbeta and 13 Jbeta primers that the PCR ran. Data came from immunoSEQ multiplex PCR; TCRdb stores just in-frame clones and leaves some out. The sample holds 100,000 to 150,000 clones, around 80% seen once. Study results and limitations: The study listed under 200 cytomegalovirus-associated TCR beta chains. Fewer N-insertions (relative to the roughly 670-donor mean) were reportedly seen in an Asian-associated ancestry cluster in a later analysis. In a later analysis, the majority of CMV-associated beta chains seemingly showed HLA restriction. Analyzed later, association rates of TCRs varied across HLA loci, with DRB1 most and HLA-C fewest.

Comments on this clone: Its antigen is currently unknown.

The TCR comes from a woman aged 18-29 years in good health and CMV-seropositive. Sequencing was performed on PBMCs.

CDR3 coding DNA: TGCGCCAGCAGCCAAGTGGTAGGGGACACTGAAGCTTTCTTT. Amino acid sequence: CASSQVVGDTEAFF. The chain has TRBV4-1 and TRBJ1-1, with D perhaps TRBD1 (5 bases). Trimming took off 1 base at V and 3 bases at J, with 9 bases between the two ends. This CDR3 spans 14 amino acids. Germline V gene data show CDR1 as MGHRA and CDR2 as YSYEKL.